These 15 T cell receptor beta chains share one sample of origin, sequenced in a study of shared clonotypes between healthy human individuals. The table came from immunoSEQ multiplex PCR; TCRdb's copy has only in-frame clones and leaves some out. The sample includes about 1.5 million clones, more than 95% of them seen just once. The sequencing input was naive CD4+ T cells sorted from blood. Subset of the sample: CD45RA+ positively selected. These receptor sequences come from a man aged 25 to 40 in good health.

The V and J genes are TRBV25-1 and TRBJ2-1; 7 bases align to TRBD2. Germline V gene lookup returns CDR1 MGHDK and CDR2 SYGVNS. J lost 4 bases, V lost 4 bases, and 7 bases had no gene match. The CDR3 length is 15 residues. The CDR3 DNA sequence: TGTGCCAGCAGTGTTCTGGCGGGAGTATACAATGAGCAGTTCTTC. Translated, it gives CASSVLAGVYNEQFF.

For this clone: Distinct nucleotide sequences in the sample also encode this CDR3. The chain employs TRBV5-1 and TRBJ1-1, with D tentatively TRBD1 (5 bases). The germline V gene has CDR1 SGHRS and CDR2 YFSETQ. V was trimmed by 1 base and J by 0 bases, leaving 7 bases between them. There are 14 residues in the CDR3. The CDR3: CASSLTGMNTEAFF. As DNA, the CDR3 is TGCGCCAGCAGCTTGACAGGAATGAACACTGAAGCTTTCTTT.

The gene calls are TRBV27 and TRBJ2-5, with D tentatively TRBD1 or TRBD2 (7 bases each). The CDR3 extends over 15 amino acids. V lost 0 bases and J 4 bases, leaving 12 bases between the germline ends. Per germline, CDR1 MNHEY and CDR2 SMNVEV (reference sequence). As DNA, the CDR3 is TGTGCCAGCAGTTTATCGACCAGGGGGGGAGAGACCCAGTACTTC. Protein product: CASSLSTRGGETQYF.

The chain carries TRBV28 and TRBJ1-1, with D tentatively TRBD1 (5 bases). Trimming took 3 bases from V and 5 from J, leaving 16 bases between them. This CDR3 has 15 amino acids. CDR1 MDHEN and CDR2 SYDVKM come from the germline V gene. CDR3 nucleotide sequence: TGTGCCAGCAGTTTCCCGGGACCGGTGGGTACTGAAGCTTTCTTT. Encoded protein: CASSFPGPVGTEAFF.

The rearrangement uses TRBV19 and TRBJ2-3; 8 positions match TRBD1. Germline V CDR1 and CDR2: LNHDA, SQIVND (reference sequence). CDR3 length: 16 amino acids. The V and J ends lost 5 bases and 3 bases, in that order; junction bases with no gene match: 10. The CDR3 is CASSPTDREGTDTQYF. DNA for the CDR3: TGTGCCAGTAGTCCAACGGACAGGGAAGGAACAGATACGCAGTATTTT.

The CDR3 loop reads CASKAASAYTGELFF. CDR3 in DNA: TGTGCCAGTAAAGCGGCTAGCGCGTACACCGGGGAGCTGTTTTTT. The chain links TRBV19 to TRBJ2-2; tentatively, D is TRBD2 (6 bases). V lost 7 bases to trimming and J lost 3 bases, with 15 bases between them. Germline-derived CDR1 and CDR2 are LNHDA and SQIVND (reference sequence). This CDR3 is built from 15 residues.

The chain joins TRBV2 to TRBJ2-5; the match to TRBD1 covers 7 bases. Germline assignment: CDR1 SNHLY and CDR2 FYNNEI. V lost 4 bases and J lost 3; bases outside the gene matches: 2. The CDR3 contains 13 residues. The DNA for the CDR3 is TGTGCCAGCAGTGGAGGACAGGAAGAGACCCAGTACTTC. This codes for CASSGGQEETQYF.

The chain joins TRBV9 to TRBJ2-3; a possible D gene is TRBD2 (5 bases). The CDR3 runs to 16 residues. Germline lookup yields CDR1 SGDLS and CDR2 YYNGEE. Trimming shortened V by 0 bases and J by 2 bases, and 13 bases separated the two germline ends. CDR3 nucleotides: TGTGCCAGCAGCGTAGCCGGGAACGACCACACAGATACGCAGTATTTT. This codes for CASSVAGNDHTDTQYF. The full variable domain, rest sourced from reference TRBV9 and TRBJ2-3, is DSGVTQTPKHLITATGQRVTLRCSPRSGDLSVYWYQQSLDQGLQFLIQYYNGEERAKGNILERFSAQQFPDLHSELNLSSLELGDSALYFCASSVAGNDHTDTQYFGPGTRLTVL.

Here the CDR3 DNA reads TGTGCCAGCAGTGATCAGGGGGTCAACAATCAGCCCCAGCATTTT. As protein: CASSDQGVNNQPQHF. The chain recombines TRBV2 with TRBJ1-5; 7 bases match TRBD1. CDR3 length: 15 residues. Trimming took 3 bases from V and 3 from J; bases not matched to a gene: 5. CDR1 SNHLY and CDR2 FYNNEI come from the germline V gene.

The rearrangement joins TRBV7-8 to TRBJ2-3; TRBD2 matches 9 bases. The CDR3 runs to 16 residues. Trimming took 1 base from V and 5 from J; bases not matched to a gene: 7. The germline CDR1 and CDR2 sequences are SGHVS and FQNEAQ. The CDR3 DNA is TGTGCCAGCAGCTTAGAGCTAGCGGGAATGGGAGATACGCAGTATTTT. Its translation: CASSLELAGMGDTQYF.

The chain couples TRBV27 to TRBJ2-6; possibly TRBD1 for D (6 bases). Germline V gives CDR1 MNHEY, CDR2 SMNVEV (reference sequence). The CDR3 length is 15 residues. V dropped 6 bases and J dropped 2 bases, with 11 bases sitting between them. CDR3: CASRPGHPGANVLTF. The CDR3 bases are TGTGCCAGCAGACCGGGACATCCTGGGGCCAACGTCCTGACTTTC.

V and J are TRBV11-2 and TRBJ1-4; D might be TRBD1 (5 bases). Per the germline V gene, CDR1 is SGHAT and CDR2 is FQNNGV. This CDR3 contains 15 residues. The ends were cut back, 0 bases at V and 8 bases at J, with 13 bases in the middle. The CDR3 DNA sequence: TGTGCCAGCAGCTTAGATAGAGGGGTTGGGGAAAAACTGTTTTTT. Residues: CASSLDRGVGEKLFF.

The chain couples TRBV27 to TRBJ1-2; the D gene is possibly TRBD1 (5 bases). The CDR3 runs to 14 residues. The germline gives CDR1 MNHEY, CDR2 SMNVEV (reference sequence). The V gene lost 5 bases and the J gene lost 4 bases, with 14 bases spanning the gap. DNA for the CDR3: TGTGCCAGCAGTACCTCAGATGGGACCTATGGCTACACCTTC. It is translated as CASSTSDGTYGYTF.

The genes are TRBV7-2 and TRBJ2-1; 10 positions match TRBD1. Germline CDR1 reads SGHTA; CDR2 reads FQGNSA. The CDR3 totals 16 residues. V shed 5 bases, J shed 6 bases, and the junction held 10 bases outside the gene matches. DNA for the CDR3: TGTGCCAGCAGCGTGGGACAGGGGATACGGGTCAATGAGCAGTTCTTC. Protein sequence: CASSVGQGIRVNEQFF.

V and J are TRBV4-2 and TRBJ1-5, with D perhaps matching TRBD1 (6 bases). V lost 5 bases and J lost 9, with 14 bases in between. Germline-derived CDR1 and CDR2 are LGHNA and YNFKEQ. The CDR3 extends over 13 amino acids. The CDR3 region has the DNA TGTGCCAGCAGCTTTGACAGGACGGCGCCCCAGCATTTT. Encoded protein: CASSFDRTAPQHF.